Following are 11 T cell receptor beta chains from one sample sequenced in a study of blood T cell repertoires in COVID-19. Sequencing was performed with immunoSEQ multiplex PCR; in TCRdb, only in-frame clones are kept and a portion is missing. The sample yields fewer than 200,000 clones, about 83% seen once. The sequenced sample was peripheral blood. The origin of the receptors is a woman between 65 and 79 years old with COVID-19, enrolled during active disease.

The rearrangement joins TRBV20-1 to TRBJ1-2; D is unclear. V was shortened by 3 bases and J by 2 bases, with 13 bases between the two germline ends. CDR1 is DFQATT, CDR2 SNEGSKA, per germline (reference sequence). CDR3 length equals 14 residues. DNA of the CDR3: TGCAGTGCTAGTCACCCGGGGATCAACTATGGCTACACCTTC. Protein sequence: CSASHPGINYGYTF.

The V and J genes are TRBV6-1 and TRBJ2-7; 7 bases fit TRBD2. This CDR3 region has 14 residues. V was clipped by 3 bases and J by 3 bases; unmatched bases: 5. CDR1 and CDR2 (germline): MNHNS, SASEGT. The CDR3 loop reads CASSDIWGGYEQYF. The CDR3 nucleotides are TGTGCCAGCAGTGATATATGGGGGGGCTACGAGCAGTACTTC.

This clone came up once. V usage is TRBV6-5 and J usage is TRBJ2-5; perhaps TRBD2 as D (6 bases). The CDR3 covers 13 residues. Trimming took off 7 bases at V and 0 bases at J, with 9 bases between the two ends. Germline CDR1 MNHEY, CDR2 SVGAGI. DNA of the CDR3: TGTGCCAGCAACCGGGAGCACCAAGAGACCCAGTACTTC. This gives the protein CASNREHQETQYF.

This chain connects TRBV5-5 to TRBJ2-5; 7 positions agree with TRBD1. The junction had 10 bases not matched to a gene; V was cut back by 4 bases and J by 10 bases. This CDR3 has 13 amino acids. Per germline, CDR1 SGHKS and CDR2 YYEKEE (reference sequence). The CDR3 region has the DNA TGTGCCAGCAGCCCCGGACAGGACCGTCTCCAGTACTTC. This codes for CASSPGQDRLQYF.

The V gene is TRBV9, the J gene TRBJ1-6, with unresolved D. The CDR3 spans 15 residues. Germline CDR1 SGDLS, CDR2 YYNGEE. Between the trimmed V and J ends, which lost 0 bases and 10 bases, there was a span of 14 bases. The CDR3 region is CASSVDPQVESPLHF. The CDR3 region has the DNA TGTGCCAGCAGCGTAGACCCCCAGGTAGAGTCACCCCTCCACTTT.

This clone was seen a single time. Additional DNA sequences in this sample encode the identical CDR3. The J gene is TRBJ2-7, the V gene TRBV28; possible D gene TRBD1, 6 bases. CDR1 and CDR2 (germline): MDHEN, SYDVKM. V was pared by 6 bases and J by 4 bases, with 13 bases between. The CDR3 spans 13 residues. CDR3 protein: CASSSGQLYEQYF. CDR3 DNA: TGTGCCAGCAGCAGTGGACAGCTATACGAGCAGTACTTC.

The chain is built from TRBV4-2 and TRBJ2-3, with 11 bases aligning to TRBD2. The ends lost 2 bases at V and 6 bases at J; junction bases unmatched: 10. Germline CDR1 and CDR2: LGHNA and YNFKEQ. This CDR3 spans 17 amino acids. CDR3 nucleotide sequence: TGTGCCAGCAGCCAATACCGAGCGGGACTAGCGGCCGATACGCAGTATTTT. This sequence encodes CASSQYRAGLAADTQYF.

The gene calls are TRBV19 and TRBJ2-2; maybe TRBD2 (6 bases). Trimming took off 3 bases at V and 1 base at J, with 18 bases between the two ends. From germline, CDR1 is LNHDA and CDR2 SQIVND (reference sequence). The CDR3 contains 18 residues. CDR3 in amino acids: CASSIYLGGSGNTGELFF. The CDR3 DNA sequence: TGTGCCAGTAGTATTTACCTCGGGGGTAGCGGGAACACCGGGGAGCTGTTTTTT.

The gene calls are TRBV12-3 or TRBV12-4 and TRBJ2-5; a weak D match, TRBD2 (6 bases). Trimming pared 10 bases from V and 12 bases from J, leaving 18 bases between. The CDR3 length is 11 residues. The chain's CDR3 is CATGTPAQEYF. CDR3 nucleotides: TGTGCCACCGGGACTCCCGCACAGGAGTACTTC.

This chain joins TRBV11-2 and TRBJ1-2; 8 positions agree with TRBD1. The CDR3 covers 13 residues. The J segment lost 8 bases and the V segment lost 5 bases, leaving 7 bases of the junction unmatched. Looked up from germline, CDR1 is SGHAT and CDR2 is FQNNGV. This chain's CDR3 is CASSRDRGEGYTF. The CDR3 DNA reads TGTGCCAGCAGCCGAGACAGGGGTGAGGGCTACACCTTC. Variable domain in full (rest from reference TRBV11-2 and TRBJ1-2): EAGVAQSPRYKIIEKRQSVAFWCNPISGHATLYWYQQILGQGPKLLIQFQNNGVVDDSQLPKDRFSAERLKGVDSTLKIQPAKLEDSAVYLCASSRDRGEGYTFGSGTRLTVV.

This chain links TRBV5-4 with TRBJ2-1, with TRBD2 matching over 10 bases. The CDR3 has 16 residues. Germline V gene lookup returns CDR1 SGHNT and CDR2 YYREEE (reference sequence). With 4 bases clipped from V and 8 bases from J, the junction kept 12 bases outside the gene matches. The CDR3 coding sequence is TGTGCCAGCAGCCCCAGTCTAGCGGGAGCTCTAGATGAGCAGTTCTTC. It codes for CASSPSLAGALDEQFF.